The TCR beta chain under discussion was sequenced for a study of tumor-infiltrating lymphocytes in oesophageal squamous cell carcinoma. This clonotype was recorded many times. It is unclear where the CDR3 begins or ends on the DNA, so no DNA is shown, and the CDR3 is as TCRdb lists it. CDR1 SGHTA and CDR2 FQGTGA come from the germline V gene. 17 amino acids form the CDR3, both terminal residues included. TCRdb re-called the PCR reads through MiXCR, storing one row per CDR3 protein. The sample contains 18,000 or so distinct CDR3 sequences, 39% of which appear only once. The clonotype was recovered from a male donor with esophageal squamous cell carcinoma. The sequenced material came from esophageal tumor tissue. The chain recombines TRBV7-3 with TRBJ2-6; the table gives TRBD1 as D, unverified against the DNA. CDR3 amino acids: CASSPTLRDRERLHLRF.